This T cell receptor (beta chain) is drawn from a study of blood T cell repertoires in COVID-19. Original data processing: It was from reference gene primer amplification that nucleated cell counts were estimated. Generated by immunoSEQ multiplex PCR, the TCRdb table keeps only in-frame clones and is missing some. V and J calls and clone size are as listed in that table; D and trimming were resolved from the DNA. The sample records approximately 150,000 clones, approximately 83% being singletons. V was pared by 4 bases and J by 7 bases, with 4 bases between. This CDR3 spans 11 amino acids. Germline V gene data show CDR1 as SNHLY and CDR2 as FYNNEI.

The chain has TRBV2 and TRBJ2-2; D remains ambiguous. This TCR derives from a human donor in a cohort sampled during active COVID-19. The sequenced material came from peripheral blood. CDR3 bases: TGTGCCAGCAGTGCGTTCGGGGAGCTGTTTTTT. Amino acids: CASSAFGELFF.